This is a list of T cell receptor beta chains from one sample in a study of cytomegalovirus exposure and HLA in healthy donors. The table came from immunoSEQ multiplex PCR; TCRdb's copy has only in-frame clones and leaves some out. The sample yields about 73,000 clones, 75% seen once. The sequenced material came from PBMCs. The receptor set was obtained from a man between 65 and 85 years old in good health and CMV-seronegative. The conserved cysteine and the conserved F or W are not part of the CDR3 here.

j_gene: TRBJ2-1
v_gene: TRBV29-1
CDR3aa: SDARTSGKDEQF

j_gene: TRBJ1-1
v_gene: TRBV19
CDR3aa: ASSNPETVNMNTEAF

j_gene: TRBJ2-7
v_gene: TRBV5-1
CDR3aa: ASGGTSGDEQY

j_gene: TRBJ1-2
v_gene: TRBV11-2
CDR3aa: ASSPPDWQAGYT

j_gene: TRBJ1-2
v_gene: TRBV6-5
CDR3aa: ASSYGGQGAYGYT

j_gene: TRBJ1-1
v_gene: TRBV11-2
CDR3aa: ASSASAGESTEAF

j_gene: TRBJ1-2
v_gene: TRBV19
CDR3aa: ASSRGQAANYGYT

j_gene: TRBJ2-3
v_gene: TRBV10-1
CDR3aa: ASSESGTRADTQY

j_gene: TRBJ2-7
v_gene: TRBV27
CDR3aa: ASWELGSYGQY

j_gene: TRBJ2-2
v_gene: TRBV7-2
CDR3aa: ASSQYLGNTGELF

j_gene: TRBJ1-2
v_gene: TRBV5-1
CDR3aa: ASSRDRDYGYT

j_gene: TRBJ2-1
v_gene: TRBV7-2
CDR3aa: ASSLAAGALPAYNEQF

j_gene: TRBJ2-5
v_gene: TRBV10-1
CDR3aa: ASSESGEETQY

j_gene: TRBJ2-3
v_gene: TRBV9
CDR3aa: ASSVEVALATDTQY

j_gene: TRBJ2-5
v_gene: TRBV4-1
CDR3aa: ASSQGFGQNQETQY

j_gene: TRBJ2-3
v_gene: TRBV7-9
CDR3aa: ASSSGLATVEDTQY

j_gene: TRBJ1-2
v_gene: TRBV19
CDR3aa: ASTRGTGNGYT

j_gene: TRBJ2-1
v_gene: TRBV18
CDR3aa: ASSPTGGMGNNEQF

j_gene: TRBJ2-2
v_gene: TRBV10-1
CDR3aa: ASSESRGSPTGELF

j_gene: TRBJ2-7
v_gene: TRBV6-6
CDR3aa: ASLPGTGTYEQY

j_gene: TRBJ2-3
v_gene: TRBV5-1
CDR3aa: ASSLAPLAGGTDTQY

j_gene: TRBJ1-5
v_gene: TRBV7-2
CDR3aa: ASSPGYGQPQH

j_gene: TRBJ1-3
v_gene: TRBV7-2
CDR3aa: ASRRDSGTIY

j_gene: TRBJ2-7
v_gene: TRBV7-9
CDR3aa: ASSLSLATEQY

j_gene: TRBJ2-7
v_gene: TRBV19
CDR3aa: ASGRTDKYEQY

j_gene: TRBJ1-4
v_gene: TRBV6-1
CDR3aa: ASSEIGQGRGNEKLF

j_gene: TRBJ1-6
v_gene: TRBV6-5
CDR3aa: ASSSGHSPLH

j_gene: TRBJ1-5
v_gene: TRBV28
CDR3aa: ASSFSTDYSNQPQH

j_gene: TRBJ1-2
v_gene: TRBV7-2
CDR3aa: ASSLREVGGYT

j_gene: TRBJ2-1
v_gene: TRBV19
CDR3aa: ASSPGLARGNEQF

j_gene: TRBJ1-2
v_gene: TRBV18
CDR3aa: ASSPVGRPNYGYT